These T cell receptor beta chains were read from a single sample in a study of early T cells in non-severe SARS-CoV-2 infection. Each CDR3 protein is one row after TCRdb ran MiXCR on the 5' RACE reads. Of about 56,000 distinct CDR3 sequences in the sample, roughly a tenth were seen once. Input material: whole blood. The receptors come from an adult who was a healthcare worker with PCR-confirmed SARS-CoV-2 infection or an uninfected control (not recorded which). Each CDR3 is given without its conserved first and last residue. D genes are given only for firm matches.

J,V,D,CDR3
TRBJ1-1,TRBV5-4,-,ASSLGTGRIAF
TRBJ2-7,TRBV5-1,TRBD1,ASSSGEPQGADEQY
TRBJ1-4,TRBV7-6,-,ASSFDTGEKLF
TRBJ2-5,TRBV29-1,-,SVGRTQETQY
TRBJ2-1,TRBV7-2,-,ASSFLAPDHNEQF
TRBJ2-5,TRBV5-1,-,PSSLTGIQETQY
TRBJ2-7,TRBV12-3/TRBV12-4,-,ASREQGNYEQY
TRBJ2-4,TRBV20-1,-,SASNRVGKNIQY
TRBJ2-3,TRBV20-1,-,SARIPSTDTQY
TRBJ2-1,TRBV20-1,-,SARGQSPAGAE
TRBJ1-2,TRBV6-5,TRBD1,ASSYSGTGTYGYT
TRBJ2-1,TRBV7-2,-,ASSHGGASYNEQF
TRBJ1-1,TRBV11-2,TRBD1,ASSFQGGGTEAF
TRBJ1-4,TRBV12-3/TRBV12-4,-,ASSLLRGDNEKLF
TRBJ2-5,TRBV29-1,-,SVAASQQETQY
TRBJ1-2,TRBV5-4,TRBD1,ASSPYDRGGYGYT
TRBJ1-1,TRBV18,-,ASSPTGYVEAF
TRBJ1-2,TRBV5-1,TRBD1,ASSPGTGGRGYT
TRBJ1-1,TRBV20-1,-,SAKAGHQLWGEAF
TRBJ2-7,TRBV13,-,ASSQTGYEQY
TRBJ2-1,TRBV27,TRBD1,ASSRQGAYNEQF
TRBJ2-7,TRBV6-2/TRBV6-3,TRBD1,ASSYGTGVSYEQY
TRBJ2-1,TRBV27,-,ASSLSPSLIEQF
TRBJ1-6,TRBV5-1,-,ASSLAENSPLH